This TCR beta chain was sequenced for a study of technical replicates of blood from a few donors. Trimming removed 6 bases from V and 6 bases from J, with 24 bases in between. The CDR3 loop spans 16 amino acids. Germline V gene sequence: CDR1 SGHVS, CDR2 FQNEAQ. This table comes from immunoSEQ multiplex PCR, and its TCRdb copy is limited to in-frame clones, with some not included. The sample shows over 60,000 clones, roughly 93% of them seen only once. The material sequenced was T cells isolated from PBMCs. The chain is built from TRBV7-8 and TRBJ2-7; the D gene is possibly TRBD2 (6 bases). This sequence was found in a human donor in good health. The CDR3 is CASSFTPGRRDSEQYF. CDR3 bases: TGTGCCAGCAGTTTTACCCCCGGACGGCGGGATTCCGAGCAGTACTTC.